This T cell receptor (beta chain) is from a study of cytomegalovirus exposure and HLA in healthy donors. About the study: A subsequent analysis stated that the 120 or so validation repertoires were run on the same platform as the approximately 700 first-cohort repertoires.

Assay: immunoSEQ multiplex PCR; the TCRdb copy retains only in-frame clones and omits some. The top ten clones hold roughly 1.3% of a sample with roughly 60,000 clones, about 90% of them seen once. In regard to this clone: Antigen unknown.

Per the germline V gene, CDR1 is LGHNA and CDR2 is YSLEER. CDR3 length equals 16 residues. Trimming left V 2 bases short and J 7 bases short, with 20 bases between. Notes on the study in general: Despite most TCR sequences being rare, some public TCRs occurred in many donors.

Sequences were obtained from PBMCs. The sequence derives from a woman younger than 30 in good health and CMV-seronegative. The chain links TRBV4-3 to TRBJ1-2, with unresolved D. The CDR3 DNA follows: TGCGCCAGCAGCCAATACAAAGAGATCTTCGCGGGTGGCTACACCTTC. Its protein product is CASSQYKEIFAGGYTF.